The clone carrying this TCR beta chain was counted at least ten times. As yet, its antigen is unknown. V shed 1 base and J 6 bases; nucleotides not matched to a gene: 0. The CDR3 contains 14 residues. CDR1 is SGHTA and CDR2 is FQGNSA in the germline V gene. The sample is drawn from a study of beta chain features in type 1 diabetes. Sequenced material consisted of expressed TCRB transcripts (all of the isolated RNA was reverse transcribed). Approximately 3.5 million reads was the average for naive, central memory and regulatory T cell samples. Method: immunoSEQ multiplex PCR; TCRdb's copy keeps in-frame clones and lacks some. Among 310,000 or so clones listed, roughly 8% were seen once. The study's findings and limits: Shortening of TCRB CDR3s, moderate but significant, appeared in all four CD4+ subsets of Type 1 diabetes patients.

Isolation of CD4+ naive, central memory, regulatory and stem cell-like memory cells was achieved by sorting via CD45RO/CCR7/CD25/CD127/CD95/CD27. Sorting produced populations that all topped 95% purity. The receptor's source is a woman aged 18-29 years in good health. This chain connects TRBV7-2 to TRBJ2-7; 13 nucleotides agree with TRBD2. The specimen sequenced was central memory CD4+ T cells from blood. The CDR3 spells CASSLGLAGGEQYF. The CDR3 nucleotides read TGTGCCAGCAGCTTAGGACTAGCGGGAGGCGAGCAGTACTTC.